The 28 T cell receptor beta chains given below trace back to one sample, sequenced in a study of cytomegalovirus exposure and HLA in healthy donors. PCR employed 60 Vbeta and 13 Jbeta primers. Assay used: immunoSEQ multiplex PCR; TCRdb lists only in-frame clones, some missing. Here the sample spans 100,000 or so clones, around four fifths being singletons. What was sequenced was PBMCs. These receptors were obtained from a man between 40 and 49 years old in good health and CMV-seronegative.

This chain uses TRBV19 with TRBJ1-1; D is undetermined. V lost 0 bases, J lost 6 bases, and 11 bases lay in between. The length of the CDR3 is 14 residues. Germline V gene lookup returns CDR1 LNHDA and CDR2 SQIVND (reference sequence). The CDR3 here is CASSIERGESEAFF. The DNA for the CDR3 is TGTGCCAGTAGTATAGAGCGGGGTGAATCTGAAGCTTTCTTT.

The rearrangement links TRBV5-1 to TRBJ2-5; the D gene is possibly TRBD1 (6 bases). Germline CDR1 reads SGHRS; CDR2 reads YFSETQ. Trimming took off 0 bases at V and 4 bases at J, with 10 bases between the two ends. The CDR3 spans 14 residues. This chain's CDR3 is CASSLGHRAETQYF. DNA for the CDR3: TGCGCCAGCAGCTTGGGTCACAGGGCAGAGACCCAGTACTTC.

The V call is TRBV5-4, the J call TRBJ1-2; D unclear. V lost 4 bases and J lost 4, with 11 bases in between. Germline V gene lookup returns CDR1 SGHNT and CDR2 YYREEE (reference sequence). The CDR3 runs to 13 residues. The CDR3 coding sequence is TGTGCCAGCAGCATAGACGGAGGCTATGGCTACACCTTC. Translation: CASSIDGGYGYTF.

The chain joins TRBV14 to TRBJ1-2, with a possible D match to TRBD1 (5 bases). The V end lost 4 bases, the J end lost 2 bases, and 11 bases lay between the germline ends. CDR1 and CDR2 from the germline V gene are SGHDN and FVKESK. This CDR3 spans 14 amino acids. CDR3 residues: CASSPPRQNYGYTF. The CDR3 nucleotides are TGTGCCAGCAGCCCCCCCCGACAGAACTATGGCTACACCTTC.

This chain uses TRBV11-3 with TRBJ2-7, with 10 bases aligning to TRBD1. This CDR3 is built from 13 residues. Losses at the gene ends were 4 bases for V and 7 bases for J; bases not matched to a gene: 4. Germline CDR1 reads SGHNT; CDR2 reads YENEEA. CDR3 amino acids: CASSSGQGGEQYF. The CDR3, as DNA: TGTGCCAGCAGCTCCGGACAGGGGGGGGAGCAGTACTTC.

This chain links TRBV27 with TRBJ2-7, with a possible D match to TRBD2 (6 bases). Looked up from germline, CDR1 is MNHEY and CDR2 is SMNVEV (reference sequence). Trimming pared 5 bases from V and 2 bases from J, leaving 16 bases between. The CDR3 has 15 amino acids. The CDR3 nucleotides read TGTGCCAGCAGTGTCGTCGGGGGTCCCCCCTACGAGCAGTACGTC. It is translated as CASSVVGGPPYEQYV.

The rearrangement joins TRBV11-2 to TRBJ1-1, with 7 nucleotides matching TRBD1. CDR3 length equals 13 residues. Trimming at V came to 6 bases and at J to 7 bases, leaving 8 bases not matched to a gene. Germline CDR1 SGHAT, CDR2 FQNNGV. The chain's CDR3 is CASSPPGGHEAFF. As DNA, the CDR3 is TGTGCCAGCAGTCCTCCAGGGGGACATGAAGCTTTCTTT.

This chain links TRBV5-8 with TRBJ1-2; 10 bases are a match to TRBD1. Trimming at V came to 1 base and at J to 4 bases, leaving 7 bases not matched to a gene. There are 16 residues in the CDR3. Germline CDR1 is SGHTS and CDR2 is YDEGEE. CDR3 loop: CASSLIRTGGTYGYTF. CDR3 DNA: TGTGCCAGCAGCTTGATAAGGACAGGGGGGACCTATGGCTACACCTTC.

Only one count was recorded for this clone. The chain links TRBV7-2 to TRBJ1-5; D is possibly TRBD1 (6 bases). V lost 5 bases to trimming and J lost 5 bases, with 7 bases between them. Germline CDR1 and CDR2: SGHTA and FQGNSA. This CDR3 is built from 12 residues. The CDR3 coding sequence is TGTGCCAGCAGCAACAGGGATCAGCCCCAGCATTTT. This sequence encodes CASSNRDQPQHF. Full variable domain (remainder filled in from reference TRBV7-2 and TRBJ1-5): GAGVSQSPSNKVTEKGKDVELRCDPISGHTALYWYRQSLGQGLEFLIYFQGNSAPDKSGLPSDRFSAERTGGSVSTLTIQRTQQEDSAVYLCASSNRDQPQHFGDGTRLSIL.

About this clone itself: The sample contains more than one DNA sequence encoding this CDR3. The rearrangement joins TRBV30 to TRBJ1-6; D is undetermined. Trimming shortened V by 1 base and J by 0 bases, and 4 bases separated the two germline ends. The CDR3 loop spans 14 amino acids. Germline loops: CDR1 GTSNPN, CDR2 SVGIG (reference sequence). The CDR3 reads CAWSAVSYNSPLHF. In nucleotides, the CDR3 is TGTGCCTGGAGTGCGGTCTCCTATAATTCACCCCTCCACTTT.

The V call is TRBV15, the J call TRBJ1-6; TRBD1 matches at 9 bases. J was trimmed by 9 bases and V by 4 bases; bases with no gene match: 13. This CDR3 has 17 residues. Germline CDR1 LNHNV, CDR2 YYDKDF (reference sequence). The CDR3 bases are TGTGCCACCAGCACCGAGGGTCCGGGACAGGGTTTTTCACCCCTCCACTTT. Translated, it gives CATSTEGPGQGFSPLHF.

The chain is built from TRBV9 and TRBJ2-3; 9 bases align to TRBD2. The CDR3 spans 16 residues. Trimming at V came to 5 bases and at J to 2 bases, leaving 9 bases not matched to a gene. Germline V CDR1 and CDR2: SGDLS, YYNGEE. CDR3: CASSLPGTSPTDTQYF. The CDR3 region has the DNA TGTGCCAGCAGTCTACCCGGGACTAGCCCCACAGATACGCAGTATTTT.

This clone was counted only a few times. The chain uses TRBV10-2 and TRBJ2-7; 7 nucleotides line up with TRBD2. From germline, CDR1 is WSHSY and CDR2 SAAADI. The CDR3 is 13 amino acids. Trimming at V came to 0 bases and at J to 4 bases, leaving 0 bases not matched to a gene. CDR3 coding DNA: TGCGCCAGCAGTGAGTCCGGGGGGTACGAGCAGTACTTC. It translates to CASSESGGYEQYF.

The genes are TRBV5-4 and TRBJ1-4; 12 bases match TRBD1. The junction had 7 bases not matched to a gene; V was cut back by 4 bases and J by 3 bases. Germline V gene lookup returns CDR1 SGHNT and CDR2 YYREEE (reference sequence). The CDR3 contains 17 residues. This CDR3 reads CASSRGTGGTANEKLFF. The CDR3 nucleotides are TGTGCCAGCAGCCGGGGGACAGGGGGCACGGCTAATGAAAAACTGTTTTTT.

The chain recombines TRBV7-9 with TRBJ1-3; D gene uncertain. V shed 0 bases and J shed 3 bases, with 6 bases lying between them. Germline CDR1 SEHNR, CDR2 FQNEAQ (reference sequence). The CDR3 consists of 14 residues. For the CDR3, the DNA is TGTGCCAGCAGCTTAGCTGCGGTTGGAAACACCATATATTTT. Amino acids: CASSLAAVGNTIYF.

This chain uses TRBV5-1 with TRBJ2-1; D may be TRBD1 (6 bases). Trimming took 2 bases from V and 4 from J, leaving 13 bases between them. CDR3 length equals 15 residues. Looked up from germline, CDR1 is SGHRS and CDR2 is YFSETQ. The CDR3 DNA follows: TGCGCCAGCAGCTTAGCGGACAGTACTTACAATGAGCAGTTCTTC. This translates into CASSLADSTYNEQFF.

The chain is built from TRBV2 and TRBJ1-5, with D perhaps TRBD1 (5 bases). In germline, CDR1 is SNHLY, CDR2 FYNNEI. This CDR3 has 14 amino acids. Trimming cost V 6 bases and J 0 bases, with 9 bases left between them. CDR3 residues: CASSRDSSNQPQHF. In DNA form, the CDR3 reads TGTGCCAGCAGCCGTGACAGTAGCAATCAGCCCCAGCATTTT.

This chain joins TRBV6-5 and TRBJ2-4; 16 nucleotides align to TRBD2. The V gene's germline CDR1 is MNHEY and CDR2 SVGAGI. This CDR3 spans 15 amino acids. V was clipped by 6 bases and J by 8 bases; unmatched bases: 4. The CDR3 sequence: CASRGLAGGPDIQYF. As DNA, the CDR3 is TGTGCCAGCAGGGGACTAGCGGGGGGGCCGGACATTCAGTACTTC.

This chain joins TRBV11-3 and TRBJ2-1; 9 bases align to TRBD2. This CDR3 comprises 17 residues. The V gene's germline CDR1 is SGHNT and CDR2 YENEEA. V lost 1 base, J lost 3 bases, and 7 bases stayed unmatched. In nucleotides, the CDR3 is TGTGCCAGCAGCTTAGGAGAAGCGACTAGCGGCTACAATGAGCAGTTCTTC. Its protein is CASSLGEATSGYNEQFF.

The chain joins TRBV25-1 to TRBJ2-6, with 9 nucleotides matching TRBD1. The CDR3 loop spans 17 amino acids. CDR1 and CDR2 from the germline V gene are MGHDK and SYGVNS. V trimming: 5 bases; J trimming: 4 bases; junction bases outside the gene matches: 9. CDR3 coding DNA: TGTGCCAGCAGTACACGGACAGGGGTTAGCGGGGCCAACGTCCTGACTTTC. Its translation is CASSTRTGVSGANVLTF.

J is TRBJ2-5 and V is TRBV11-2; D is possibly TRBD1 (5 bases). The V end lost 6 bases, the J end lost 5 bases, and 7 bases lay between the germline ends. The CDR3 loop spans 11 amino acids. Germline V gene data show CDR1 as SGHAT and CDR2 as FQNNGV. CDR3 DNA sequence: TGTGCCAGCAGGGGGCGGGAGACCCAGTACTTC. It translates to CASRGRETQYF.

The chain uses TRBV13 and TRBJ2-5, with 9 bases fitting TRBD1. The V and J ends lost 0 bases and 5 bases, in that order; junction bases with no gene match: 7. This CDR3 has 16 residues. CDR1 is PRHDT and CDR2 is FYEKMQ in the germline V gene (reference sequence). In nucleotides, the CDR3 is TGTGCCAGCAGCTTAGGCCGGGGGACAGGGCGGGAGACCCAGTACTTC. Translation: CASSLGRGTGRETQYF.

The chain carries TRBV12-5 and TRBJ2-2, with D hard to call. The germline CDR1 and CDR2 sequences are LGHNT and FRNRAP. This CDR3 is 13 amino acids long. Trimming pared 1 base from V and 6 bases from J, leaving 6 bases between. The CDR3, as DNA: TGTGCTAGTGGTTTGGCCCCTGCCGGGGAGCTGTTTTTT. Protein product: CASGLAPAGELFF.

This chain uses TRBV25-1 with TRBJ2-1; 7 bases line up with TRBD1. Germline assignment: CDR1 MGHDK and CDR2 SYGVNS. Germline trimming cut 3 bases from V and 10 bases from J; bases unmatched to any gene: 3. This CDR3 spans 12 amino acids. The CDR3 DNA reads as TGTGCCAGCAGTGACTCGACAGGGGAGCAGTTCTTC. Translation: CASSDSTGEQFF.

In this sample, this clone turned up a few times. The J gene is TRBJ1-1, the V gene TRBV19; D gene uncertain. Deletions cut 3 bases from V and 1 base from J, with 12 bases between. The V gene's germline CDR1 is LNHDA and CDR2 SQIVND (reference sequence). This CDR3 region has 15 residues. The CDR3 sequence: CASSMLRQANTEAFF. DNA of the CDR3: TGTGCCAGTAGTATGCTCAGGCAGGCGAACACTGAAGCTTTCTTT.

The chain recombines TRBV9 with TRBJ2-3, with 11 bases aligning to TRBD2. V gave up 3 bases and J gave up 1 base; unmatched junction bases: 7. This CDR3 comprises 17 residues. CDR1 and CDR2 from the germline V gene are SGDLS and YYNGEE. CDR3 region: CASSASGGLSGTDTQYF. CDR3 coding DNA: TGTGCCAGCAGCGCTAGCGGGGGGCTTTCGGGCACAGATACGCAGTATTTT.

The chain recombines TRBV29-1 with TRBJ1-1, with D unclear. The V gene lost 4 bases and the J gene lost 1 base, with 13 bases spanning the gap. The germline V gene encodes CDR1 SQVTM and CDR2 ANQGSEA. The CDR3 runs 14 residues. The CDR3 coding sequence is TGCAGCGTTGCGCGGGGTAACCAGAACACTGAAGCTTTCTTT. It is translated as CSVARGNQNTEAFF.

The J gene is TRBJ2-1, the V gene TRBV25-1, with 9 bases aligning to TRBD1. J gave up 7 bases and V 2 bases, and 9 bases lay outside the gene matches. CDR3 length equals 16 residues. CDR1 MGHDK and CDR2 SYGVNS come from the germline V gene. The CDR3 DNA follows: TGTGCCAGCAGTGAAACTACAGGGGGCAGAGGGAATGAGCAGTTCTTC. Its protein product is CASSETTGGRGNEQFF.